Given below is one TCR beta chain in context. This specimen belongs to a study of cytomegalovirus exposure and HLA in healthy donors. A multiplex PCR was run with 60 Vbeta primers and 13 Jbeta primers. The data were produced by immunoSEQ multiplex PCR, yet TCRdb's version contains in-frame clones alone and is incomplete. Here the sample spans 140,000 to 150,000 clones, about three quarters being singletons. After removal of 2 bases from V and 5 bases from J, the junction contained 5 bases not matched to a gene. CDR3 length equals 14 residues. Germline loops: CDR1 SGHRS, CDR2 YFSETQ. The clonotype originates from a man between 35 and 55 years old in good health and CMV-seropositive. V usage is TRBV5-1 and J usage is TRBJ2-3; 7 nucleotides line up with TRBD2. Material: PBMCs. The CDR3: CASSFGGTQDTQYF. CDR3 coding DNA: TGCGCCAGCAGCTTCGGGGGGACCCAAGATACGCAGTATTTT.